This T cell receptor (beta chain) was documented in a study of CD8 T cells in Susac syndrome. General observations from the study: The study's TCR sequencing and HLA analysis drew on a certain number of individuals. That number was acknowledged as relatively small.

In the multiple sclerosis control group, patients were treatment-naive and had stable or active relapsing-remitting disease. FACS enriched CD8+ TEMRA cells, while bulk CD8+ and CD4+ were negatively isolated. Note on this clonotype: Its antigen is as yet unknown.

V lost 0 bases, J lost 4 bases, and 7 bases lay in between. The germline gives CDR1 SGHNT, CDR2 YYREEE (reference sequence). This CDR3 contains 13 residues. RNA, at about 0.45 to 1 ug, was reverse transcribed with random hexamers. Coverage of TCR beta CDR3 amplification by immunoSEQ multiplex PCR extended to 54 Vbeta and 13 Jbeta. TCRdb passed the immunoSEQ multiplex PCR reads through MiXCR, listing each CDR3 protein once. The sample lists 200,000 or so distinct CDR3 sequences; around 96% were seen once. The clonotype comes from a human donor with multiple sclerosis. The J gene is TRBJ1-2, the V gene TRBV5-4; perhaps TRBD1 as D (5 bases). The sequenced material came from CD4+ T cells from PBMCs. CDR3 in DNA: TGTGCCAGCAGCTTGGCCGACAGCTATGGCTACACCTTC. Protein: CASSLADSYGYTF.